This T cell receptor beta chain derives from a study of blood T cell repertoires in COVID-19. As for the study in general: Samples of COVID-19 (acute and convalescent) were obtained from the United States, Italy and Spain. Sources were T cells, B-cell-depleted T cells, or PBMCs; the material itself was cDNA or gDNA.

Original methodology: Reference gene primer amplification yielded estimated nucleated cell counts. The data were produced by immunoSEQ multiplex PCR, yet TCRdb's version contains in-frame clones alone and is incomplete. V and J calls and clone size follow that table, whereas D and trimming were derived from the DNA. This table has around 200,000 clones, about 88% appearing once. The CDR3 has 13 amino acids. V was cut by 4 bases and J by 5 bases, with 11 bases left in between. Germline CDR1 reads MDHEN; CDR2 reads SYDVKM. V and J are TRBV28 and TRBJ1-1; weak D call: TRBD1 (6 bases). The clonotype originates from a man aged 35-49 years with active or convalescent COVID-19. Sequencing input: peripheral blood. CDR3: CASSSPGDTEAFF. CDR3 nucleotides: TGTGCCAGCAGTTCCCCAGGGGATACTGAAGCTTTCTTT.